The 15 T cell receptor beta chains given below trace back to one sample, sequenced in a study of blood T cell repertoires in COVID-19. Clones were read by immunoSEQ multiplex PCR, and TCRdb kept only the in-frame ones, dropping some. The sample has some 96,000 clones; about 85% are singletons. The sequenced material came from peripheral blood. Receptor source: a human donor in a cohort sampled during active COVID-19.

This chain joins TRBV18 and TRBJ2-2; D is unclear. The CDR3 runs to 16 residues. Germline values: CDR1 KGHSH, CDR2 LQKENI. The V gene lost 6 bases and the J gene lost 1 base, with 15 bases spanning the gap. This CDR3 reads CASSPNFPGNTGELFF. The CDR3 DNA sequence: TGTGCCAGCTCCCCCAATTTCCCGGGGAACACCGGGGAGCTGTTTTTT.

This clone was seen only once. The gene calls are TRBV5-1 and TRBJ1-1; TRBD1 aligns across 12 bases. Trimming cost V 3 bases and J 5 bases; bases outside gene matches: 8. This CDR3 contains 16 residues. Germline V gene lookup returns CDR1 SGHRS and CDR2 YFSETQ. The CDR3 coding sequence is TGCGCCAGCAGCTCGGGGACAGGGGGCTACGGGACTGAAGCTTTCTTT. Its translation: CASSSGTGGYGTEAFF.

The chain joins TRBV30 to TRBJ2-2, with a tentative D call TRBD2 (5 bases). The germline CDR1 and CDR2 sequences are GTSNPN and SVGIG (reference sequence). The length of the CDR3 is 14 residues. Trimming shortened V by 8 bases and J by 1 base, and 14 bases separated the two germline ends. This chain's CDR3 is CAGSRGLNTGELFF. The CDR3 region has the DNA TGTGCCGGATCCCGGGGATTGAACACCGGGGAGCTGTTTTTT.

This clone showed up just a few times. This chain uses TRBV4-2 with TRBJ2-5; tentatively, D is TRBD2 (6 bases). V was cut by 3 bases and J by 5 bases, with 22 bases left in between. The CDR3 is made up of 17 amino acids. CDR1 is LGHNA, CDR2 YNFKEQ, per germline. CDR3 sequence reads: CASSQRGGTTLSETQYF. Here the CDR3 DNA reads TGTGCCAGCAGCCAGAGGGGCGGGACCACTCTCTCCGAGACCCAGTACTTC.

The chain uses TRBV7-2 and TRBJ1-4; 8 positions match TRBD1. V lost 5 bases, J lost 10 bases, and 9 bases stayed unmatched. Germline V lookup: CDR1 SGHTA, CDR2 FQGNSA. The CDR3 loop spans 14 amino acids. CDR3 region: CASSGDRREGKLFF. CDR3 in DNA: TGTGCCAGCAGCGGGGACAGGCGGGAGGGAAAACTGTTTTTT.

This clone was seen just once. For the CDR3, the DNA is TGTGCCAGCAGCGTAGAATGGACTAGCGGGAGAGGCGGGGAGCTGTTTTTT. Protein product: CASSVEWTSGRGGELFF. The chain recombines TRBV9 with TRBJ2-2, with 13 bases that match TRBD2. Germline CDR1 reads SGDLS; CDR2 reads YYNGEE. There are 17 residues in the CDR3. Trimming at V came to 0 bases and at J to 7 bases, leaving 6 bases not matched to a gene.

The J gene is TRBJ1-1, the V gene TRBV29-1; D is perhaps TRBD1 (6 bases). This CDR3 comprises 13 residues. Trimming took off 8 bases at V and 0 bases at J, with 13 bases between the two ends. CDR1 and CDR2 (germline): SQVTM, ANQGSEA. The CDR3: CSFRDILNTEAFF. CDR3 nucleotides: TGCAGCTTCCGGGACATACTGAACACTGAAGCTTTCTTT.

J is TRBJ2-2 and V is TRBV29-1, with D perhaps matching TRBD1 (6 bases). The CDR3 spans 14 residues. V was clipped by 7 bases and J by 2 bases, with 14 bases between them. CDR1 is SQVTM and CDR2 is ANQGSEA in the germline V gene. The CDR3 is CSAARDTNTGELFF. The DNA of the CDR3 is TGCAGCGCCGCACGGGACACCAACACCGGGGAGCTGTTTTTT.

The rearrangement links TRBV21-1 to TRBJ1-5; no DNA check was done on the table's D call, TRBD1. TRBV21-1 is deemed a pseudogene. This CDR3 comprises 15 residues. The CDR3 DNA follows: TGTGCCAGCAGTAGGAACAGAGATAGCAATCAGCCCCAGCATTTT. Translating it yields CASSRNRDSNQPQHF.

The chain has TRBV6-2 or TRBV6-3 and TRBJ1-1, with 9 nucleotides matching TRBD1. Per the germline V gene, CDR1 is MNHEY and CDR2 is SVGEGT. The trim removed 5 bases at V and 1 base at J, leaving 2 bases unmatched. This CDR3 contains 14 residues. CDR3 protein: CASSKGQGNTEAFF. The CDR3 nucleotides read TGTGCCAGCAGTAAGGGACAGGGGAACACTGAAGCTTTCTTT.

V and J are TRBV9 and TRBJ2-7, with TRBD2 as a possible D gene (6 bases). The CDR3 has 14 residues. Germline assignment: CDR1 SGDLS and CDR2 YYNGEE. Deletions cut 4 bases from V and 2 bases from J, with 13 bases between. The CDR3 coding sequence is TGTGCCAGCAGCCCCTCGCGGGGTACCTACGAGCAGTACTTC. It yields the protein CASSPSRGTYEQYF.

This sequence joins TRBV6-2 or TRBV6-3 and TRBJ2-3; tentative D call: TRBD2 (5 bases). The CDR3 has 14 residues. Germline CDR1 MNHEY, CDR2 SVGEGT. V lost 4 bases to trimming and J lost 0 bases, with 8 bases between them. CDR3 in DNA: TGTGCCAGCAGTTTGGGCGGGAGCACAGATACGCAGTATTTT. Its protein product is CASSLGGSTDTQYF.

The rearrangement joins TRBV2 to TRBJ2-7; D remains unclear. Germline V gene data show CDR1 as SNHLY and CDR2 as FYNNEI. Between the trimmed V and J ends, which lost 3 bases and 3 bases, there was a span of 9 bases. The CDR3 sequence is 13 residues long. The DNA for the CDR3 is TGTGCCAGCAGTGACGTAGTTGGCTACGAGCAGTACTTC. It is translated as CASSDVVGYEQYF.

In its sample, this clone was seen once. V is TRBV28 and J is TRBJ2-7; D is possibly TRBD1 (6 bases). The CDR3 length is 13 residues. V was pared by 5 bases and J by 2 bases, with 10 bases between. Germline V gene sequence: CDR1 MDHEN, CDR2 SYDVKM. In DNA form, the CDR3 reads TGTGCCAGCAGTACAGGGTTTGCCTACGAGCAGTACTTC. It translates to CASSTGFAYEQYF. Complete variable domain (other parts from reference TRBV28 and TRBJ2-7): DVKVTQSSRYLVKRTGEKVFLECVQDMDHENMFWYRQDPGLGLRLIYFSYDVKMKEKGDIPEGYSVSREKKERFSLILESASTNQTSMYLCASSTGFAYEQYFGPGTRLTVT.

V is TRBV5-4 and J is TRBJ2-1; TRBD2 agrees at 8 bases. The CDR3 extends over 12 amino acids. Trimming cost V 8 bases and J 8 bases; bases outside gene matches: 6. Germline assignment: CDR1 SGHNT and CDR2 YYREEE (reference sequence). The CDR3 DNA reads TGTGCCAGTACGGGGGGGAGCGATGAGCAGTTCTTC. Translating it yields CASTGGSDEQFF.